The T cell receptor beta chain described here comes from a study of blood T cell repertoires in COVID-19. Study in general: Specimens from acute and convalescent COVID-19 originated in the United States, Italy and Spain. T cells, B-cell-depleted T cells, or PBMCs provided the cDNA or gDNA that served as material.

Profiling relied on immunoSEQ multiplex PCR, and the TCRdb table lists in-frame clones only, not all of them. The data contain 300,000 to 400,000 clones, roughly nine tenths of them singletons. Germline V gives CDR1 SGHDT, CDR2 YYEEEE. CDR3 length: 16 residues. Trimming cost V 0 bases and J 0 bases, with 9 bases left between them. This TCR derives from a woman between 25 and 40 years old who had been exposed to COVID-19. The V and J genes are TRBV5-6 and TRBJ2-2, with a possible D match to TRBD2 (6 bases). The specimen was PBMCs or T cells enriched from blood (not recorded which). The CDR3 region has the DNA TGTGCCAGCAGCTTGGCCCGGGACTCGAACACCGGGGAGCTGTTTTTT. Encoded protein: CASSLARDSNTGELFF.